The 9 T cell receptor beta chains in this list originate from one sample, sequenced in a study of CD8 T cells in ankylosing spondylitis. Study-wide points: The study identified a TCR beta motif of eight highly homologous variants that appeared characteristic of ankylosing spondylitis blood.

Their recognized antigens are unknown. Each CDR3 protein is one row after TCRdb ran MiXCR on the 5' RACE reads. The data hold a few hundred thousand distinct CDR3 sequences, with 10% to 15% observed a single time. The specimen was blood, either unsorted or a sorted T cell fraction (not recorded which). The receptors originated from a male donor with ankylosing spondylitis.

This clonotype was seen a handful of times. The rearrangement links TRBV10-3 to TRBJ2-5; 14 bases fit TRBD2. This CDR3 region has 14 residues. V was pared by 6 bases and J by 7 bases, with 4 bases of the junction left unmatched. Germline assignment: CDR1 ENHRY and CDR2 SYGVKD. The CDR3 loop is CAIRGTSGSGTQYF. The CDR3 bases are TGTGCCATCAGGGGGACTAGCGGGAGTGGGACCCAGTACTTC.

The table lists this clonotype with many counts. The V gene is TRBV3-1, the J gene TRBJ2-5, with D perhaps matching TRBD2 (6 bases). The CDR3 loop spans 14 amino acids. In germline, CDR1 is LGHDT, CDR2 YNNKEL (reference sequence). With 1 base removed from V and 1 base from J, the gap between germline ends came to 7 bases. The CDR3 nucleotides read TGTGCCAGCAGCCAAGTTAGCGGCCAAGAGACCCAGTACTTC. This encodes CASSQVSGQETQYF.

This clonotype was seen a few times. The V gene is TRBV24-1, the J gene TRBJ1-2; no reliable D call. The germline gives CDR1 KGHDR, CDR2 SFDVKD. The length of the CDR3 is 14 residues. Trimming pared 1 base from V and 7 bases from J, leaving 12 bases between. The CDR3 DNA sequence: TGTGCCACCAGTGATTTAGACACCCTGGGTGGCTACACCTTC. Translating it yields CATSDLDTLGGYTF.

The rearrangement links TRBV14 to TRBJ2-7, with D unclear. The CDR3 is made up of 13 amino acids. Germline loops: CDR1 SGHDN, CDR2 FVKESK. Trimming shortened V by 5 bases and J by 0 bases, and 8 bases separated the two germline ends. The CDR3 sequence is CASSELSSYEQYF. CDR3 sequence (DNA): TGTGCCAGCAGCGAACTAAGCTCCTACGAGCAGTACTTC.

Turning to this clonotype: A much larger clone lies one base from this, so it may be a read error. V and J are TRBV7-9 and TRBJ2-5, with 9 positions matching TRBD2. J lost 4 bases, V lost 5 bases, and 5 bases had no gene match. Germline V gene data show CDR1 as SEHNR and CDR2 as FQNEAQ (reference sequence). The CDR3 consists of 14 residues. The CDR3 here is CASSEWTSVETQYF. DNA for the CDR3: TGTGCCAGCAGCGAATGGACTAGCGTAGAGACCCAGTACTTC.

This chain joins TRBV11-1 and TRBJ2-3; D is tentatively TRBD1 or TRBD2 (5 bases each). Per the germline V gene, CDR1 is SGHAT and CDR2 is FQDESV (reference sequence). With 5 bases removed from V and 4 bases from J, the gap between germline ends came to 19 bases. CDR3 length: 16 amino acids. CDR3 in DNA: TGTGCCAGCAGCCCCAGCCGGGACGCCTTGGCAGATACGCAGTATTTT. Translated: CASSPSRDALADTQYF.

The chain joins TRBV20-1 to TRBJ2-7; 10 positions match TRBD2. The CDR3 length is 16 residues. The V gene end was trimmed by 6 bases and the J gene end by 0 bases; junction bases not matched to a gene: 11. Germline V gives CDR1 DFQATT, CDR2 SNEGSKA (reference sequence). CDR3 coding DNA: TGCAGTGCCGCTCCGGGACTAGCGACCTACTCCTACGAGCAGTACTTC. This translates into CSAAPGLATYSYEQYF.

The chain couples TRBV3-1 to TRBJ2-7, with D possibly TRBD1 on 6 matching bases. Germline V gene lookup returns CDR1 LGHDT and CDR2 YNNKEL (reference sequence). The V end lost 4 bases, the J end lost 3 bases, and 10 bases lay between the germline ends. The CDR3 sequence is 13 residues long. CDR3 coding DNA: TGTGCCAGCAGCCGGACAGAGAGCTACGAGCAGTACTTC. Translated, it gives CASSRTESYEQYF.

This rearrangement joins TRBV12-3 or TRBV12-4 to TRBJ2-3; D call uncertain. This CDR3 is 14 amino acids long. The V gene lost 5 bases and the J gene lost 6 bases, with 15 bases spanning the gap. Written as DNA, the CDR3 is TGTGCCAGCAGTCCCTTGAAGATCTGGGATACGCAGTATTTT. Its protein is CASSPLKIWDTQYF.